This T cell receptor beta chain was obtained from a study of beta chain features in type 1 diabetes. The sequenced template was cDNA made from the entire isolated RNA. Assay: immunoSEQ multiplex PCR; the TCRdb copy retains only in-frame clones and omits some. This sample has fewer than 250,000 clones, with over 7.5% found just once. The CDR3 has 13 residues. Per the germline V gene, CDR1 is SEHNR and CDR2 is FQNEAQ (reference sequence). With regard to this clone: One end of the junction varies from germline; a read error may be responsible.

Source material: naive CD4+ T cells from blood. The sequence was collected from a woman aged 18-35 years in good health. V gene TRBV7-9 combines with J gene TRBJ1-1, with TRBD1 identical over 7 bases. This chain's CDR3 is CASSSTGNSEAFF. CDR3 coding DNA: TGTGCCAGCAGCTCGACAGGGAACTCTGAAGCTTTCTTT.